The following is a T cell receptor beta chain sequence with its context. No cognate antigen has been identified for it. One base away there is no much larger clone; base qualities are not given. Another Seattle source contributed samples from volunteer blood donors who had recovered from COVID-19. Whole blood was collected in K2EDTA tubes by collaborating institutions according to the institutions' own protocols. For TCRbeta analysis, collaborators shipped samples in one of three forms: frozen whole blood, isolated PBMCs, or DNA extracted from either of those sample types. TCRbeta CDR3 regions were amplified from genomic DNA using the immunoSEQ Assay, a bias-controlled multiplex PCR. As for the original processing: The number of nucleated cells in each sample was estimated by amplification of reference gene primers within the assay. To quantify the absolute abundance of each unique TCRbeta CDR3 rearrangement, sequence reads were collapsed and filtered. For each sample, productive Simpson clonality was calculated as the square root of Simpson's diversity index over productive rearrangements. TCRdb took over this immuneACCESS table, retaining in-frame rearrangements with V and J assigned. Such tables are incomplete; in checked studies, under half of the missing clones stem from an unresolved V gene, and the remainder is unexplained. The DNA gave D and trimming, while V, J and clone size come from that table. The sample table records about 130,000 clones; about 72% of these occur just once. The ten largest make up 10% to 11% of the sample.

Taken from the germline V gene, the CDR1 and CDR2 loops are SGHTA and FQGNSA. V sheds 2 bases and J sheds 2 bases, leaving 16 bases between their ends. Spanning cysteine to phenylalanine, the CDR3 consists of 17 amino acids. Solely the CDR3 DNA is kept, with 51 bases framed from the first base. The data stem from a study of blood T cell repertoires in COVID-19 (TCRdb year 2020). Describing the broader study: The collaborator samples originated in the United States, Italy and Spain and spanned the acute and convalescent phases of COVID-19. The prospective study material was composed of cDNA or gDNA derived from T cells, B-cell-depleted T cells, or PBMCs. Subjects who had been exposed to COVID-19, were actively infected with it, or had recovered from it provided the deeply sampled blood TCRbeta repertoires that made up the dataset. The repertoires were made available in a free public database intended to serve as a resource for research on the immune response to SARS-CoV-2. Samples were obtained from the ongoing ImmuneRACE study (first 160 participants) and from over a thousand subjects provided by 6 global collaborators. Nearly every sample came with metadata listing a de-identified subject ID, COVID-19 status, age in years and sex. HLA class I and class II types, where available, came from metadata supplied by the sample provider rather than from assay-based typing.

Overall results and qualifications from the work: The quantity of clinical and demographic metadata differed by source and by participant and was supplied without curation.

The chain is assembled from TRBV7-2 and TRBJ1-3, with an unclear D gene assignment. What was sequenced was peripheral blood. This clonotype was sampled from a man aged 55 to 70 who had recovered from COVID-19. In nucleotides, the sequence is TGTGCCAGCAGCTTAAAGCATGATATAGAAGCTGGAAACACCATATATTTT. This encodes CASSLKHDIEAGNTIYF.